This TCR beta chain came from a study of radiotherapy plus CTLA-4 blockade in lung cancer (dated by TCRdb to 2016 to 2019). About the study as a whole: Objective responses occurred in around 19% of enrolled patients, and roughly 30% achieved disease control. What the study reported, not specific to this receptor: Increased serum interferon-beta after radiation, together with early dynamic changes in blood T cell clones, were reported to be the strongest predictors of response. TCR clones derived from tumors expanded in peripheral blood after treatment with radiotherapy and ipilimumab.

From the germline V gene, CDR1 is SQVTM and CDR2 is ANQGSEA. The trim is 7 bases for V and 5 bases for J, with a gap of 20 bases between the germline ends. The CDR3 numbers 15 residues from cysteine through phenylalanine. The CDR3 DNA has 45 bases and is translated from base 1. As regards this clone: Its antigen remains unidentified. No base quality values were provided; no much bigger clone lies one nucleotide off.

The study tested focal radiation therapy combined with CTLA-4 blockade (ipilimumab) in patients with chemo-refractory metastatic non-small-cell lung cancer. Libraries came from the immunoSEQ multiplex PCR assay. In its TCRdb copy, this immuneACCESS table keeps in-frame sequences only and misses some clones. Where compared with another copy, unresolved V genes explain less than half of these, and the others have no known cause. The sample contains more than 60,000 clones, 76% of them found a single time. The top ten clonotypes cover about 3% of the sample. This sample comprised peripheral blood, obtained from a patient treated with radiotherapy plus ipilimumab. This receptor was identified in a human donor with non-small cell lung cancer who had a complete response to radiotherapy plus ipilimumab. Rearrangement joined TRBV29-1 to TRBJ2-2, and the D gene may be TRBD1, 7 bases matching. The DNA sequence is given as TGCAGCGCGATACAGGGGACTCTAAGTACCGGGGAGCTGTTTTTT. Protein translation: CSAIQGTLSTGELFF.